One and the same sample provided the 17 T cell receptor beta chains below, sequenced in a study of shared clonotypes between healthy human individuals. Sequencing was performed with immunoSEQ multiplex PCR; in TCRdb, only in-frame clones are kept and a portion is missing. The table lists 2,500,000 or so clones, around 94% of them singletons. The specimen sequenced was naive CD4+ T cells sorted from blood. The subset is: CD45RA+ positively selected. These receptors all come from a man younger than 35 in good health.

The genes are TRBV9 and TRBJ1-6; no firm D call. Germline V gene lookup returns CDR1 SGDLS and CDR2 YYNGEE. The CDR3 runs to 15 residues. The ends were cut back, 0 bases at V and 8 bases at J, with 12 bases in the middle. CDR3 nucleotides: TGTGCCAGCAGCGTAGAAGGTATCCCTTATTCACCCCTCCACTTT. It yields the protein CASSVEGIPYSPLHF.

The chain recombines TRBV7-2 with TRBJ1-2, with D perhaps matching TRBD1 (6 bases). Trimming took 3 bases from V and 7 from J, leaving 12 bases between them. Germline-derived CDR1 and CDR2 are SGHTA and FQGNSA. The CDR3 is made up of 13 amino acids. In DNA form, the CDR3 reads TGTGCCAGCAGCTTTTGGGGGGCTCCTGGCTACACCTTC. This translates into CASSFWGAPGYTF.

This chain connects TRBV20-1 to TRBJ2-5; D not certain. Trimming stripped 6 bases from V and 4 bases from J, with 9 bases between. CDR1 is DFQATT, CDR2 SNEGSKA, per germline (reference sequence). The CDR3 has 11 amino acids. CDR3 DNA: TGCAGTGCCCTATTTGGAGAGACCCAGTACTTC. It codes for CSALFGETQYF.

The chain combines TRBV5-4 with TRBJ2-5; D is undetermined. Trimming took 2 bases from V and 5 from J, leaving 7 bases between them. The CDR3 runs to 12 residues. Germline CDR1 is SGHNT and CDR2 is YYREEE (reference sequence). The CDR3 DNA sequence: TGTGCCAGCAGCTTCCCCCGGGAGACCCAGTACTTC. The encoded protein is CASSFPRETQYF.

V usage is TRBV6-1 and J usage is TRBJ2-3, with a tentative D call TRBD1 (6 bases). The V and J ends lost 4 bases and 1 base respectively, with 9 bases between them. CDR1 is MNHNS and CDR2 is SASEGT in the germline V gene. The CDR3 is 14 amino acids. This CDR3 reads CASSAPGGTDTQYF. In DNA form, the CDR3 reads TGTGCCAGCAGTGCGCCAGGGGGCACAGATACGCAGTATTTT.

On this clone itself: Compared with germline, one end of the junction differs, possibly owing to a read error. The CDR3 spells CASSHVQSGSRCF. CDR3 nucleotide sequence: TGTGCCAGCAGTCACGTACAGAGCGGATCCCGATGCTTC. The rearrangement links TRBV6-5 to TRBJ2-7, with TRBD2 as a possible D gene (5 bases). Per the germline V gene, CDR1 is MNHEY and CDR2 is SVGAGI. The CDR3 is 13 residues long.

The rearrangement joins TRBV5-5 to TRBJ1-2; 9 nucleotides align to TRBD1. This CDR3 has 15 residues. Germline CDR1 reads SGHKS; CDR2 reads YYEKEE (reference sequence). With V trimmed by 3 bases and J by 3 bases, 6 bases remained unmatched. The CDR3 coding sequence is TGTGCCAGCAGCTGGGGACAGGGTGGGGACTATGGCTACACCTTC. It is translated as CASSWGQGGDYGYTF.

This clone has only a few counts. The CDR3 loop is CAWSFTRDTEAFF. The CDR3 DNA reads TGTGCCTGGAGTTTTACACGAGACACTGAAGCTTTCTTT. This chain links TRBV30 with TRBJ1-1; no clear D gene. V was pared by 2 bases and J by 3 bases, with 10 bases between. The CDR3 sequence is 13 residues long. Germline assignment: CDR1 GTSNPN and CDR2 SVGIG (reference sequence).

DNA of the CDR3: TGTGCCAGCACCTATTCAGGAGATCAGCCCCAGCATTTT. Protein: CASTYSGDQPQHF. The V gene is TRBV7-9, the J gene TRBJ1-5; D is uncertain. V was pared by 7 bases and J by 5 bases, with 12 bases between. The germline CDR1 and CDR2 sequences are SEHNR and FQNEAQ (reference sequence). There are 13 residues in the CDR3.

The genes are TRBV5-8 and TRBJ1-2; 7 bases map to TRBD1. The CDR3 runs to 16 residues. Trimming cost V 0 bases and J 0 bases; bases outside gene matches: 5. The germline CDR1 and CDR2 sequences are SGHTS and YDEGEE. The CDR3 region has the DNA TGTGCCAGCAGCTTGGTTACAGGGGTGACTAACTATGGCTACACCTTC. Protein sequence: CASSLVTGVTNYGYTF.

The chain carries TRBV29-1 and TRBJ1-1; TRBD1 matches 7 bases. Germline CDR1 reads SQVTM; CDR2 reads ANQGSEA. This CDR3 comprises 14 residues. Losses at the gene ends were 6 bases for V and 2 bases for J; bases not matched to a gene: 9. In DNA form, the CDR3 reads TGCAGCGTGGCGGGACAGCAAATTAACACTGAAGCTTTCTTT. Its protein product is CSVAGQQINTEAFF.

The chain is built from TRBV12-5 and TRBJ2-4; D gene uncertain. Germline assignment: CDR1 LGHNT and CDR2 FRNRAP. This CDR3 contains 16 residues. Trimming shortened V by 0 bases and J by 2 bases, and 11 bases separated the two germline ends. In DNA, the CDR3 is TGTGCTAGTGGTTTGGTACGGATGGAGACCAAAAACATTCAGTACTTC. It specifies CASGLVRMETKNIQYF. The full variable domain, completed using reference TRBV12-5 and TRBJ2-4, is DARVTQTPRHKVTEMGQEVTMRCQPILGHNTVFWYRQTMMQGLELLAYFRNRAPLDDSGMPKDRFSAEMPDATLATLKIQPSEPRDSAVYFCASGLVRMETKNIQYFGAGTRLSVL.

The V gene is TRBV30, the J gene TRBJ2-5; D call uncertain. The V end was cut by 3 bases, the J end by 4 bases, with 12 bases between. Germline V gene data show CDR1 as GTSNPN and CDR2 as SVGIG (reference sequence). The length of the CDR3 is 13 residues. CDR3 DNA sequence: TGTGCCTGGAGCACCCGCGGAGCAGAGACCCAGTACTTC. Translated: CAWSTRGAETQYF. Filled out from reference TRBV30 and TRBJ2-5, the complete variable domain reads SQTIHQWPATLVQPVGSPLSLECTVEGTSNPNLYWYRQAAGRGLQLLFYSVGIGQISSEVPQNLSASRPQDRQFILSSKKLLLSDSGFYLCAWSTRGAETQYFGPGTRLLVL.

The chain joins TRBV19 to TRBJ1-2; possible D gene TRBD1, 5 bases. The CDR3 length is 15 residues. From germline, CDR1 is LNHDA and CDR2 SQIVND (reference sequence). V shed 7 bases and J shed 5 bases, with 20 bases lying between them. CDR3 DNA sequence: TGTGCCAGTACCCCAGTGGGGGAAGGACTGTATGGCTACACCTTC. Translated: CASTPVGEGLYGYTF.

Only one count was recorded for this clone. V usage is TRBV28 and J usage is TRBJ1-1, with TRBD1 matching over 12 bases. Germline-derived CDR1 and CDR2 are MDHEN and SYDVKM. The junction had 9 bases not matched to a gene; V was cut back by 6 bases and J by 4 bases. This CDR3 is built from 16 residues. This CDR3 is CASRGSGTGGATEAFF. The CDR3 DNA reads TGTGCCAGCAGGGGTTCCGGGACAGGGGGCGCCACTGAAGCTTTCTTT.

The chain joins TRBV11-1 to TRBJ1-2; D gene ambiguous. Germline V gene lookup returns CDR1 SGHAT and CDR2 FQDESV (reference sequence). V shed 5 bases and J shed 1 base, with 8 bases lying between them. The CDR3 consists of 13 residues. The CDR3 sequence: CASSPSLNYGYTF. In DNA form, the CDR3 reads TGTGCCAGCAGCCCGAGCCTTAACTATGGCTACACCTTC. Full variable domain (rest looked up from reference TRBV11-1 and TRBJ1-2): EAEVAQSPRYKITEKSQAVAFWCDPISGHATLYWYRQILGQGPELLVQFQDESVVDDSQLPKDRFSAERLKGVDSTLKIQPAELGDSAMYLCASSPSLNYGYTFGSGTRLTVV.

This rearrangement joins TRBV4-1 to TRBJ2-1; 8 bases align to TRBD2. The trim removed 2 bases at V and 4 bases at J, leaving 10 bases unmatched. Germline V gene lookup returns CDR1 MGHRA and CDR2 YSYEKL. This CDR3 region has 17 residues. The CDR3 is CASSQTPSTSAYNEQFF. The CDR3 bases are TGCGCCAGCAGCCAAACCCCCTCGACTAGCGCGTACAATGAGCAGTTCTTC.